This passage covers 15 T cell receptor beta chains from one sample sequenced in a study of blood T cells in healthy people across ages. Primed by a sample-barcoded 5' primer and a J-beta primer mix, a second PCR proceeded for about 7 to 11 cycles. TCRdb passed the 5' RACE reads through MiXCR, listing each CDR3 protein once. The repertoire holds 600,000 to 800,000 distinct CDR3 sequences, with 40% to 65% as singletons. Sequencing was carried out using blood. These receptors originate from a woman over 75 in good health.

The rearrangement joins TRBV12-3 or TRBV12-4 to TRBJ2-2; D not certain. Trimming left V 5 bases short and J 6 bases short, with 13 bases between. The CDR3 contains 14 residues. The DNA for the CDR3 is TGTGCCAGCAGTCGGGTTCCGCTGGCCGGGGAGCTGTTTTTT. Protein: CASSRVPLAGELFF.

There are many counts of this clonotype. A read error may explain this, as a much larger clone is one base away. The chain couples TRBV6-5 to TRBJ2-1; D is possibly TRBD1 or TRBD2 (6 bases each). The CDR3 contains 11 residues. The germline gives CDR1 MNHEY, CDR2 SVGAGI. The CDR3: CAGRTAGEQFF. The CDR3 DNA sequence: TGTGCCGGCAGGACAGCGGGTGAGCAGTTCTTC.

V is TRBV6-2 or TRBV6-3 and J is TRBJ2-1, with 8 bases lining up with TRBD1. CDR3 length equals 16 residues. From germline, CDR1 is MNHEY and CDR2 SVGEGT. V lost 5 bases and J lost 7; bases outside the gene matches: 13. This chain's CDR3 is CASSSFRQGAENEQFF. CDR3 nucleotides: TGTGCCAGCAGTAGTTTCCGGCAGGGGGCAGAAAATGAGCAGTTCTTC.

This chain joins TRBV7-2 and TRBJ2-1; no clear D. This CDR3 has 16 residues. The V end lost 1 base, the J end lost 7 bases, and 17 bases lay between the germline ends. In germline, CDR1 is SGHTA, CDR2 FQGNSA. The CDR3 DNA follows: TGTGCCAGCAGCTTAGGGTCACAGCTCCGTCGAAATGAGCAGTTCTTC. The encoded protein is CASSLGSQLRRNEQFF.

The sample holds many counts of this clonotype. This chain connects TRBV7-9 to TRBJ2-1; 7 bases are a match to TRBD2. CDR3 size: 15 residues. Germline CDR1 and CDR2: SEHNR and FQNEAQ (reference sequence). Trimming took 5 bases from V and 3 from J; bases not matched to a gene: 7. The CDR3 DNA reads TGTGCCAGCAGCCTCGCTGGGGGGGTCTACAATGAGCAGTTCTTC. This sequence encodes CASSLAGGVYNEQFF. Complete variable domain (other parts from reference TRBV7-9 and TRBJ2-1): DTGVSQNPRHKITKRGQNVTFRCDPISEHNRLYWYRQTLGQGPEFLTYFQNEAQLEKSRLLSDRFSAERPKGSFSTLEIQRTEQGDSAMYLCASSLAGGVYNEQFFGPGTRLTVL.

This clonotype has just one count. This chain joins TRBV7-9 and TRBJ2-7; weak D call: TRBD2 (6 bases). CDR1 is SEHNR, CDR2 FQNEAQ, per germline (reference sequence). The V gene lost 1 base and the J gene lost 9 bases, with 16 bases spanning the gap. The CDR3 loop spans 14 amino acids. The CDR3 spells CASSLDATGVGQYF. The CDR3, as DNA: TGTGCCAGCAGCTTAGATGCGACGGGAGTAGGGCAGTACTTC.

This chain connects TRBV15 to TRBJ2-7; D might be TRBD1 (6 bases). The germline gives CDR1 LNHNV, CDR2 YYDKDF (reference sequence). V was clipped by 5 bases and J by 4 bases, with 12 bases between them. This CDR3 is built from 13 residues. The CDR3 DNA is TGTGCCACCAGCCGGACAGCAAAGTACGAGCAGTACTTC. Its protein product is CATSRTAKYEQYF.

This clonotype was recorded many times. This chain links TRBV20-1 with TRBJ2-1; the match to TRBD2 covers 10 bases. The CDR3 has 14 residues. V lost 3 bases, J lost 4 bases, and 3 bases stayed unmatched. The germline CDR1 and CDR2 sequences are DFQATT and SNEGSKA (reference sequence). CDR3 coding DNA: TGCAGTGCTAGGGTAGCGGGGGGTTACAATGAGCAGTTCTTC. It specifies CSARVAGGYNEQFF.

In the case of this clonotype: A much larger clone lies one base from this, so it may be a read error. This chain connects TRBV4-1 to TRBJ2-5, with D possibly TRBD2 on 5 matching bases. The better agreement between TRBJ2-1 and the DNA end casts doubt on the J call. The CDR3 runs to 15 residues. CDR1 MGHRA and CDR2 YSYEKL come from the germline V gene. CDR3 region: CASSQDPGYQETQFF. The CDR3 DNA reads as TGCGCCAGCAGCCAAGATCCGGGGTATCAAGAGACCCAGTTCTTC.

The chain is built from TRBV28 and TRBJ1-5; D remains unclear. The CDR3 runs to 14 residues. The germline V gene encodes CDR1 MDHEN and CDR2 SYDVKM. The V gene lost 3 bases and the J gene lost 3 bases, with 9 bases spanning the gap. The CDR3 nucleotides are TGTGCCAGCAGTTTGGACGGTAACAATCAGCCCCAGCATTTT. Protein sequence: CASSLDGNNQPQHF.

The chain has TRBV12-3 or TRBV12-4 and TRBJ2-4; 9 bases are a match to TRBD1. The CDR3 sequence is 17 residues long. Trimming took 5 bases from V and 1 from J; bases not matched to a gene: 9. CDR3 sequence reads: CASSLRTGASAKNIQYF. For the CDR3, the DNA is TGTGCCAGCAGTCTAAGGACAGGGGCGTCGGCCAAAAACATTCAGTACTTC.

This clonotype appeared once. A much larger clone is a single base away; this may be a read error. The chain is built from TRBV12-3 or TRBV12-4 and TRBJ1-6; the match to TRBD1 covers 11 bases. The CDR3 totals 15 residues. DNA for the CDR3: TGTGCCAGCAGTTTGGGACAGGGGGAATATTCACCCCCCCACTTT. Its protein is CASSLGQGEYSPPHF.

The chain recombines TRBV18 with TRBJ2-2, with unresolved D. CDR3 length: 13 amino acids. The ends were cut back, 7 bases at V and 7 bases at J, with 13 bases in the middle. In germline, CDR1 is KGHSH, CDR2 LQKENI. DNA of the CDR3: TGTGCCAGCTGGTGGGGTGCCGGCGGGGAGCTGTTTTTT. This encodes CASWWGAGGELFF.

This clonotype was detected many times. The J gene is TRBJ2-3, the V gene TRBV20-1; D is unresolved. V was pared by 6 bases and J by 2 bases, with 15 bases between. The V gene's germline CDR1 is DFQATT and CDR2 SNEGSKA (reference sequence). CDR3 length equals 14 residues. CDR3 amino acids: CSAELGLSTDTQYF. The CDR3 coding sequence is TGCAGTGCCGAGCTGGGTCTCTCCACAGATACGCAGTATTTT.

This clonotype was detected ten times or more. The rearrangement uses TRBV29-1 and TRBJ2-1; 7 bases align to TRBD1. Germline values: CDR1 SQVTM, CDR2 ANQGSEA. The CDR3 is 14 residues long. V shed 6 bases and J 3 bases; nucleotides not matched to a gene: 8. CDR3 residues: CSVRRGLNYNEQFF. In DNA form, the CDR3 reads TGCAGCGTCCGAAGGGGGCTAAACTACAATGAGCAGTTCTTC.